The source of this T cell receptor (beta chain) is a study of blood T cells in healthy people across ages. Study background: In model experiments, template switching was able to capture about one barcoded beta molecule for every two T cells that were present.

Whole-study findings and limits: A roughly linear fall in TCR beta diversity per million T cells was seen with increasing age.

CDR3 length equals 18 residues. CDR1 and CDR2 from the germline V gene are SGHDT and YYEEEE. J was trimmed by 2 bases and V by 0 bases; bases with no gene match: 11. A second PCR of 7 to 11 cycles used a sample-barcoded 5' primer and a J-beta primer mix. TCRdb used MiXCR to reprocess the 5' RACE reads, holding one entry per CDR3 protein. There are 800,000 to 1,300,000 distinct CDR3 sequences in the sample; under 30% occur only once, and around 0.75% lies in the top ten. This clonotype showed up just a few times. Its antigen is currently unknown. Another study also made use of these data, one on T cells of mothers and their children. That report notes: Donation involved three healthy Caucasian mothers and the six children that they had. A slight, non-significant increase in overlap was found for related mother-child pairs relative to unrelated pairs.

The V gene is TRBV5-6, the J gene TRBJ2-5, with 9 bases matching TRBD2. The receptor was derived from a girl aged 2 to 10 in good health. Sequenced sample: blood. The CDR3 DNA follows: TGTGCCAGCAGCTTGGGGGCTAGCGGGGCCCATTTTCAAGAGACCCAGTACTTC. Its translation is CASSLGASGAHFQETQYF. The full variable domain, rest sourced from reference TRBV5-6 and TRBJ2-5, is DAGVTQSPTHLIKTRGQQVTLRCSPKSGHDTVSWYQQALGQGPQFIFQYYEEEERQRGNFPDRFSGHQFPNYSSELNVNALLLGDSALYLCASSLGASGAHFQETQYFGPGTRLLVL.